One T cell receptor (beta chain) is described in this entry. Its antigen is still unknown. CDR1 is MNHEY and CDR2 is SVGAGI in the germline V gene. CDR3 length: 13 amino acids. V was trimmed by 5 bases and J by 7 bases, leaving 12 bases between them. The PCR had 60 Vbeta and 13 Jbeta primers. This table comes from immunoSEQ multiplex PCR, and its TCRdb copy is limited to in-frame clones, with some not included. The data hold 150,000 to 180,000 clones, with 65% to 75% observed a single time. The data derive from a study of cytomegalovirus exposure and HLA in healthy donors. Findings of the study overall: The study put 150 or so TCR beta chains on its list as cytomegalovirus-associated.

This receptor was obtained from a man aged 30 to 39 in good health and CMV-seronegative. The source material was PBMCs. The J gene is TRBJ1-5, the V gene TRBV6-5; D may be TRBD1 (5 bases). The CDR3 DNA follows: TGTGCCAGCAGTCCCGACAGAGGACAGCCCCAGCATTTT. The encoded protein is CASSPDRGQPQHF.